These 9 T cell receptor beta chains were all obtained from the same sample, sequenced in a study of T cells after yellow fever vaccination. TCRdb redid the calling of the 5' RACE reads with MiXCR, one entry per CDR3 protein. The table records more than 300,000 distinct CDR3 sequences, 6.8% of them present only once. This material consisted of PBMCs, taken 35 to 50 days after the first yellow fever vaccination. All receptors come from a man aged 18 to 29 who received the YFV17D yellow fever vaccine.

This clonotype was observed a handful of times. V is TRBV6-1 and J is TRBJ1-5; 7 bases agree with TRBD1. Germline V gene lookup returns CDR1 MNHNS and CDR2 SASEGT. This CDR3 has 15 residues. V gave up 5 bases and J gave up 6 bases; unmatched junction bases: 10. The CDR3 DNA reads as TGTGCCAGCAGTAGCCGGACAGGATCAGCTCAGCCCCAGCATTTT. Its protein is CASSSRTGSAQPQHF.

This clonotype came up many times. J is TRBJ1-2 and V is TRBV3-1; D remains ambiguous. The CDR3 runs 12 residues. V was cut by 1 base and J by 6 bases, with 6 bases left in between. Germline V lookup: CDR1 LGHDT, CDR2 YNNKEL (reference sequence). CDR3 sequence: CASSQAVDGYTF. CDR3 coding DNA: TGTGCCAGCAGCCAAGCGGTTGATGGCTACACCTTC. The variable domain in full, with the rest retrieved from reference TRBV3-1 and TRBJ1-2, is DTAVSQTPKYLVTQMGNDKSIKCEQNLGHDTMYWYKQDSKKFLKIMFSYNNKELIINETVPNRFSPKSPDKAHLNLHINSLELGDSAVYFCASSQAVDGYTFGSGTRLTVV.

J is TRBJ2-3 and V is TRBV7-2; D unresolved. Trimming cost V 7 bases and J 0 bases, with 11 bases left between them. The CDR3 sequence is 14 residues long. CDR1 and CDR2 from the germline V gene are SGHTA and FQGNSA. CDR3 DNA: TGTGCCAGCACCGCGGTCACTAGCACAGATACGCAGTATTTT. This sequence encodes CASTAVTSTDTQYF.

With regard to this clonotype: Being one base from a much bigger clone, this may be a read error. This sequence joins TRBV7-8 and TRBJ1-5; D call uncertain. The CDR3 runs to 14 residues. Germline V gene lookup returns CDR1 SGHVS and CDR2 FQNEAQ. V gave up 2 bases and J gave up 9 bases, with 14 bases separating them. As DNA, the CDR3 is TGTGCCAGCAGCTTAAGGAGGGTGGATCGGCCCCAGCATTTT. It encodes CASSLRRVDRPQHF.

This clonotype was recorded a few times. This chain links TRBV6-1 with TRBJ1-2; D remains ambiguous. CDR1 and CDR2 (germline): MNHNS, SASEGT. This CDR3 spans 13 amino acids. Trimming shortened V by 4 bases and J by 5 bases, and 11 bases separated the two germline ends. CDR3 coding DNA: TGTGCCAGCAGTGCAACTACGCGTTATGGCTACACCTTC. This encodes CASSATTRYGYTF.

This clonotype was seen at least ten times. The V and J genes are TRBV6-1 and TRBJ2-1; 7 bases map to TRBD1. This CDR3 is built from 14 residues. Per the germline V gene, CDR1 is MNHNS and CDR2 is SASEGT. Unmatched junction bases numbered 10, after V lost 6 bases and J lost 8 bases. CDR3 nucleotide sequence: TGTGCCAGCAGCATAACCATAACAGGGGATGAGCAGTTCTTC. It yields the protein CASSITITGDEQFF.

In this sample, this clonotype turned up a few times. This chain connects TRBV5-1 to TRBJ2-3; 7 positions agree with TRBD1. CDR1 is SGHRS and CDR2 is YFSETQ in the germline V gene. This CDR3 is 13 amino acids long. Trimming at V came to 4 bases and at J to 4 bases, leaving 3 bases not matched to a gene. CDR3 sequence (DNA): TGCGCCAGCAGCGACAGGGTGTCAGATACGCAGTATTTT. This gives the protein CASSDRVSDTQYF. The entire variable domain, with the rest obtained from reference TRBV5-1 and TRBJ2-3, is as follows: KAGVTQTPRYLIKTRGQQVTLSCSPISGHRSVSWYQQTPGQGLQFLFEYFSETQRNKGNFPGRFSGRQFSNSRSEMNVSTLELGDSALYLCASSDRVSDTQYFGPGTRLTVL.

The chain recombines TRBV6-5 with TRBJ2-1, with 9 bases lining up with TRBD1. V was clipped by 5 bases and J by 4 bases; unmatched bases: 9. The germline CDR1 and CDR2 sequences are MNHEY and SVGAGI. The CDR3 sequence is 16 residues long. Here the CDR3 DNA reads TGTGCCAGCAGTAGGGGACGGGACAGGGTTTACAATGAGCAGTTCTTC. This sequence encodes CASSRGRDRVYNEQFF.

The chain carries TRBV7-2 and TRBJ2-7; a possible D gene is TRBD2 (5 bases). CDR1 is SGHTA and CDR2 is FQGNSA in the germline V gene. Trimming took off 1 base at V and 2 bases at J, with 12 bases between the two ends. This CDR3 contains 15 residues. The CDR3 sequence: CASSLGEGRTYEQYF. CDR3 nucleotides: TGTGCCAGCAGCTTAGGCGAGGGCCGGACCTACGAGCAGTACTTC.